This is a list of T cell receptor beta chains from one sample in a study of blood T cell repertoires in COVID-19. Produced via immunoSEQ multiplex PCR; TCRdb's table is partial and in-frame only. The top ten hold about 11% of the sample, which has fewer than 200,000 clones, approximately 80% seen once. The sample comprised peripheral blood. The receptors come from a woman between 40 and 50 years old with COVID-19, enrolled during active disease. Both conserved end residues are part of each CDR3. D genes are given only for firm matches. Clone size, where shown, is once, few, many, or a class for clones that have expanded.

size	V	J	length	D	CDR3	DNA
-	TRBV7-6	TRBJ2-3	17	TRBD1	CASSLISGDRGTDTQYF	TGTGCCAGCAGCTTAATCAGCGGAGACAGGGGGACAGATACGCAGTATTTT
-	TRBV15	TRBJ1-2	17	TRBD1	CATSRDLPGQGPYGYTF	TGTGCCACCAGCAGAGATCTTCCGGGACAGGGCCCCTATGGCTACACCTTC
once	TRBV4-2	TRBJ2-7	17	TRBD2	CASSQGLAGGRRHEQYF	TGTGCCAGCAGCCAGGGACTAGCGGGAGGGCGGCGTCACGAGCAGTACTTC
-	TRBV5-1	TRBJ1-6	15	TRBD1	CASSPRQGLDSPLHF	TGCGCCAGCAGCCCTAGACAGGGGTTAGATTCACCCCTCCACTTT
once	TRBV2	TRBJ1-6	14	TRBD1	CASSKQGTNSPLHF	TGTGCCAGCAGCAAACAGGGGACCAATTCACCCCTCCACTTT
few	TRBV10-2	TRBJ2-3	13	-	CASRDYLRDTQYF	TGCGCCAGCAGGGACTACCTCCGGGATACGCAGTATTTT
-	TRBV6-1	TRBJ2-3	15	-	CASSEGGGHGDTQYF	TGTGCCAGCAGTGAGGGAGGGGGTCACGGAGATACGCAGTATTTT
-	TRBV5-5	TRBJ1-5	14	-	CASSLGTSNQPQHF	TGTGCCAGCAGCTTGGGGACAAGCAATCAGCCCCAGCATTTT
few	TRBV5-1	TRBJ2-2	14	-	CASSPVTNTGELFF	TGCGCCAGCAGCCCGGTTACGAACACCGGGGAGCTGTTTTTT
-	TRBV3-1/TRBV3-2	TRBJ2-2	13	TRBD2	CASSLGGSGELFF	TGTGCCAGCAGCCTGGGAGGGAGCGGGGAGCTGTTTTTT
-	TRBV2	TRBJ1-6	18	TRBD1	CASSDKRGQTSYNSPLHF	TGTGCCAGCAGTGATAAGAGGGGGCAGACCTCCTATAATTCACCCCTCCACTTT
-	TRBV11-3	TRBJ2-7	15	TRBD2	CASSLGGTTTYEQYF	TGTGCCAGCAGCTTAGGCGGGACTACCACCTACGAGCAGTACTTC
-	TRBV5-4	TRBJ2-3	13	-	CASSANREWTQYF	TGTGCCAGCAGCGCCAACAGGGAATGGACGCAGTATTTT
-	TRBV4-1	TRBJ1-5	12	-	CASSQVSQPQHF	TGCGCCAGCAGCCAAGTCTCGCAGCCCCAGCATTTT
-	TRBV30	TRBJ2-4	13	-	CAWSEVPADIQYF	TGTGCCTGGAGTGAGGTGCCGGCGGACATTCAGTACTTC
-	TRBV19	TRBJ2-2	13	-	CASSISWLRELFF	TGTGCCAGTAGTATTTCCTGGCTCAGGGAGCTGTTTTTT
-	TRBV9	TRBJ2-7	17	TRBD2	CASSVGEIGTSLYEQYF	TGTGCCAGCAGCGTAGGGGAAATCGGGACTAGTTTGTACGAGCAGTACTTC